The clone carrying this T cell receptor (beta chain) was recorded many times. Its antigen is unidentified. Preparation of the TCRbeta library involved a method that used unique molecular identifiers. TCRdb processed the PCR reads anew with MiXCR; each CDR3 protein has one entry. The sample holds around 270,000 distinct CDR3 sequences, around 7.3% seen once. The data were taken from a study of T-cell reconstitution after alpha-beta-depleted transplantation in children. V shed 4 bases and J 0 bases; nucleotides not matched to a gene: 5. This CDR3 has 16 residues. Germline CDR1 is SGDLS and CDR2 is YYNGEE. Study conclusions and caveats: Diversity and T-cell counts at one year after transplant derived mostly from new T cells.

This material consisted of peripheral blood, taken 360 days after TCRalphabeta/CD19-depleted stem cell transplant. This clonotype was obtained from a female patient aged 2-15 years who had a stem cell transplant for Fanconi anemia, so the T cells may come from the graft donor. The V and J genes are TRBV9 and TRBJ2-1; TRBD2 aligns across 9 bases. The CDR3 sequence: CASSFGLASSYNEQFF. The CDR3 nucleotides read TGTGCCAGCAGCTTTGGACTAGCGAGCTCCTACAATGAGCAGTTCTTC.